This T cell receptor (beta chain) originates from a study of cytomegalovirus exposure and HLA in healthy donors. General study findings and limits: One later analysis reportedly identified an Asian-associated ancestry cluster that showed fewer N-insertions than the approximately 600-donor mean.

A remark on this clone: The antigen is undetermined.

With 60 Vbeta and 13 Jbeta primers, the PCR was carried out. Sequencing was performed with immunoSEQ multiplex PCR; in TCRdb, only in-frame clones are kept and a portion is missing. The sample records around 76,000 clones, about 71% being singletons. The source of this sequence is a woman in her forties or fifties in good health and CMV-seropositive. Sequencing used PBMCs.

CDR3 sequence reads: CASSVGKGWGYGYTF. The CDR3 coding sequence is TGTGCCAGCAGCGTAGGAAAGGGGTGGGGCTATGGCTACACCTTC. The rearrangement joins TRBV9 to TRBJ1-2; a possible D gene is TRBD1 (5 bases). CDR1 and CDR2 from the germline V gene are SGDLS and YYNGEE. V lost 0 bases to trimming and J lost 4 bases, with 13 bases between them. The CDR3 consists of 15 residues.